Following are 17 T cell receptor beta chains from one sample sequenced in a study of shared clonotypes between healthy human individuals. Here immunoSEQ multiplex PCR was the method, and the copy in TCRdb shows in-frame clones only, minus some. The top ten hold about 1.5% of the sample, which has some 1 million clones, approximately 70% seen once. The sample consisted of memory CD4+ T cells sorted from blood. The sample's subset: CD45RA-negative fraction. These receptors were taken from a man between 18 and 35 years old in good health.

Turning to this clone: Distinct nucleotide sequences in the sample also encode this CDR3. The CDR3 DNA follows: TGTGCCAGCAGCCTACAGGGAGGCGATCAGCCCCAGCATTTT. Protein: CASSLQGGDQPQHF. This chain connects TRBV6-1 to TRBJ1-5, with D possibly matching TRBD1 (6 bases). CDR3 length equals 14 residues. CDR1 is MNHNS, CDR2 SASEGT, per germline. Deletions cut 6 bases from V and 5 bases from J, with 14 bases between.

The chain has TRBV4-3 and TRBJ2-7; the match to TRBD1 covers 7 bases. This CDR3 comprises 15 residues. The germline V gene encodes CDR1 LGHNA and CDR2 YSLEER. J lost 3 bases, V lost 2 bases, and 7 bases had no gene match. In DNA, the CDR3 is TGCGCCAGCAGCCAAATGCCCGGGACAGTCTACGAGCAGTACTTC. It translates to CASSQMPGTVYEQYF.

A remark on this clone: A far larger clone is only one base removed, so a read error is likely. The sample has other DNA sequences that encode this CDR3 too. The V gene is TRBV7-9, the J gene TRBJ1-1; 8 bases match TRBD1. There are 13 residues in the CDR3. Trimming took 5 bases from V and 1 from J; bases not matched to a gene: 0. In germline, CDR1 is SEHNR, CDR2 FQNEAQ (reference sequence). This CDR3 reads CASSGQGNTEAFF. In DNA form, the CDR3 reads TGTGCCAGCAGCGGACAGGGGAACACTGAAGCTTTCTTT.

This chain links TRBV30 with TRBJ1-5; D perhaps matches TRBD1 (6 bases). The CDR3 covers 14 residues. V lost 5 bases and J 7 bases, leaving 18 bases between the germline ends. Germline assignment: CDR1 GTSNPN and CDR2 SVGIG (reference sequence). This CDR3 reads CAWGPVGTRQPQHF. The CDR3 DNA reads as TGTGCCTGGGGTCCTGTGGGGACACGGCAGCCCCAGCATTTT.

As to this clone: The germline gene is not matched at one end of the junction; a read error may be the cause. The chain employs TRBV7-7 and TRBJ2-3; D unclear. Germline-derived CDR1 and CDR2 are SSHAT and FNYEAQ (reference sequence). The CDR3 is 13 residues long. CDR3 sequence (DNA): TGTGCTAGCAGCTTGGGCCTTCGAGATACGCAGTATTTT. Translated: CASSLGLRDTQYF. The full variable domain, its missing parts supplied by reference TRBV7-7 and TRBJ2-3, is GAGVSQSPRYKVTKRGQDVTLRCDPISSHATLYWYQQALGQGPEFLTYFNYEAQPDKSGLPSDRFSAERPEGSISTLTIQRTEQRDSAMYRCASSLGLRDTQYFGPGTRLTVL.

CDR3 sequence reads: CATSRVSGPYEQYF. CDR3 nucleotides: TGTGCCACCAGCAGAGTCTCCGGCCCCTACGAGCAGTACTTC. The rearrangement joins TRBV15 to TRBJ2-7; D unresolved. Deletions cut 1 base from V and 2 bases from J, with 9 bases between. This CDR3 region has 14 residues. Germline CDR1 LNHNV, CDR2 YYDKDF (reference sequence).

The chain joins TRBV5-5 to TRBJ2-5, with 7 bases that match TRBD2. Germline assignment: CDR1 SGHKS and CDR2 YYEKEE (reference sequence). CDR3 length equals 17 residues. V lost 0 bases and J lost 1; bases outside the gene matches: 9. The CDR3 DNA sequence: TGTGCCAGCAGCTTGGGGAGCGGGAATGGACCCCAAGAGACCCAGTACTTC. Translating gives CASSLGSGNGPQETQYF.

The V and J genes are TRBV5-1 and TRBJ2-3, with D perhaps TRBD2 (5 bases). The germline V gene has CDR1 SGHRS and CDR2 YFSETQ. This CDR3 region has 14 residues. The V end was cut by 3 bases, the J end by 6 bases, with 14 bases between. The CDR3 is CASSSSGLGDTQYF. CDR3 bases: TGCGCCAGCAGCTCTTCCGGACTTGGGGATACGCAGTATTTT.

As DNA, the CDR3 is TGTGCCATCAGTGAGAGAACCGGGACAGCATATGGCTACACCTTC. This encodes CAISERTGTAYGYTF. This chain connects TRBV10-3 to TRBJ1-2, with 7 bases fitting TRBD1. Germline loops: CDR1 ENHRY, CDR2 SYGVKD. Trimming took 2 bases from V and 5 from J; bases not matched to a gene: 8. The CDR3 loop spans 15 amino acids.

This chain links TRBV9 with TRBJ2-3, with D uncertain. This CDR3 is built from 11 residues. Per germline, CDR1 SGDLS and CDR2 YYNGEE. The V end was cut by 4 bases, the J end by 11 bases, with 11 bases between. CDR3 sequence (DNA): TGTGCCAGCAGCCTCGGGTGGAGGCAGTATTTT. This gives the protein CASSLGWRQYF.

This chain links TRBV18 with TRBJ2-5; weak D call: TRBD1 (5 bases). V was cut by 8 bases and J by 3 bases, with 16 bases left in between. There are 14 residues in the CDR3. The germline V gene has CDR1 KGHSH and CDR2 LQKENI. In nucleotides, the CDR3 is TGTGCCAGCCAACCGACCCAGGGAAAAGAGACCCAGTACTTC. Its protein is CASQPTQGKETQYF.

The rearrangement joins TRBV5-6 to TRBJ1-2; D gene unclear. This CDR3 has 17 residues. V was pared by 0 bases and J by 2 bases, with 17 bases between. Germline V lookup: CDR1 SGHDT, CDR2 YYEEEE. As DNA, the CDR3 is TGTGCCAGCAGCTTGGTAGGGAACGCACGCCGGAACTATGGCTACACCTTC. Translation gives CASSLVGNARRNYGYTF.

V and J are TRBV7-2 and TRBJ2-1; 10 bases align to TRBD1. Germline V gives CDR1 SGHTA, CDR2 FQGNSA. V was clipped by 4 bases and J by 2 bases; unmatched bases: 11. The CDR3 consists of 18 residues. CDR3: CASSSRTGGSNTYNEQFF. CDR3 DNA: TGTGCCAGCAGCTCAAGGACAGGGGGAAGTAACACCTACAATGAGCAGTTCTTC. The full variable domain, in which reference TRBV7-2 and TRBJ2-1 provide the parts outside the CDR3, is GAGVSQSPSNKVTEKGKDVELRCDPISGHTALYWYRQSLGQGLEFLIYFQGNSAPDKSGLPSDRFSAERTGGSVSTLTIQRTQQEDSAVYLCASSSRTGGSNTYNEQFFGPGTRLTVL.

About this clone itself: At one end, the junction sequence differs from germline, possibly due to a read error. The identical CDR3 is also encoded by other nucleotide sequences in the sample. The chain uses TRBV7-7 and TRBJ2-5; no clear D. The CDR3 length is 13 residues. CDR1 is SSHAT and CDR2 is FNYEAQ in the germline V gene (reference sequence). In DNA form, the CDR3 reads TGTGCTAGCAGCTTAGGCGTCCAAGAGACCCAGTACTTC. Its protein product is CASSLGVQETQYF.

This clone has just one count. This chain joins TRBV11-2 and TRBJ2-7; no clear D gene. CDR1 is SGHAT and CDR2 is FQNNGV in the germline V gene. V gave up 0 bases and J gave up 7 bases, with 13 bases separating them. The CDR3 spans 14 residues. The CDR3 loop reads CASSLDITPREQYF. The CDR3 nucleotides read TGTGCCAGCAGCTTAGATATCACCCCGAGGGAGCAGTACTTC.

This sequence joins TRBV23-1 and TRBJ2-4, with D tentatively TRBD1 (7 bases). TRBV23-1 is assigned to the ORF class and has an uncertain function. V lost 2 bases and J 0 bases, leaving 17 bases between the germline ends. This CDR3 region has 18 residues. In DNA, the CDR3 is TGCGCCAGCAGTCAAGGGGCAGGGGGGTGTATAGCCAAAAACATTCAGTACTTC. Translation gives CASSQGAGGCIAKNIQYF.

The J gene is TRBJ1-1, the V gene TRBV10-3; no reliable D call. This CDR3 spans 14 amino acids. V gave up 10 bases and J gave up 6 bases, with 21 bases separating them. Germline lookup yields CDR1 ENHRY and CDR2 SYGVKD. CDR3 DNA: TGTGCCACCGCCCGCGGGATCCCGGTGGCTGAAGCTTTCTTT. Its protein product is CATARGIPVAEAFF.